The 26 T cell receptor beta chains reported below all come from one sample, sequenced in a study. TCRdb fed the 5' RACE reads into MiXCR, producing one record per CDR3 protein. The sample carries approximately 30,000 distinct CDR3 sequences, less than 25% recorded once. Sequenced: memory CD4+ T cells sorted from blood. Subset here: memory CD4+ T cells, CD4+CD45RO+CD25-. Receptor source: a female donor with breast cancer.

This chain's CDR3 is CSARGTETYEQYF. The CDR3 bases are TGCAGTGCTAGAGGGACAGAGACCTACGAGCAGTACTTC. This chain uses TRBV20-1 with TRBJ2-7, with D possibly TRBD1 on 6 matching bases. Trimming took 1 base from V and 2 from J, leaving 9 bases between them. This CDR3 spans 13 amino acids. Per the germline V gene, CDR1 is DFQATT and CDR2 is SNEGSKA (reference sequence).

The chain employs TRBV28 and TRBJ1-1, with TRBD1 matching over 8 bases. V trimming: 4 bases; J trimming: 11 bases; junction bases outside the gene matches: 6. Germline V gives CDR1 MDHEN, CDR2 SYDVKM. The CDR3 covers 12 residues. The CDR3 protein is CASSSRTGRAFF. In DNA form, the CDR3 reads TGTGCCAGCAGTTCCCGGACAGGGAGGGCTTTCTTT.

This clonotype was observed a single time. The genes are TRBV13 and TRBJ1-1; the D gene is possibly TRBD1 (6 bases). Germline V gives CDR1 PRHDT, CDR2 FYEKMQ (reference sequence). With 4 bases removed from V and 7 bases from J, the gap between germline ends came to 13 bases. The CDR3 covers 13 residues. Here the CDR3 reads CASSSNRVSEAFF. CDR3 bases: TGTGCCAGCAGCTCTAACAGGGTTAGTGAAGCTTTCTTT.

CDR3 sequence (DNA): TGCGCCAGCAAGATTTCTAGCGGAGGAACCGGGGAGCTGTTTTTT. Its protein is CASKISSGGTGELFF. This rearrangement joins TRBV5-1 to TRBJ2-2, with 7 bases that match TRBD2. Germline CDR1 is SGHRS and CDR2 is YFSETQ. The trim removed 6 bases at V and 5 bases at J, leaving 10 bases unmatched. CDR3 size: 15 residues.

The rearrangement links TRBV7-2 to TRBJ2-2; D remains unclear. V was clipped by 2 bases and J by 4 bases, with 11 bases between them. The CDR3 is made up of 15 amino acids. The germline CDR1 and CDR2 sequences are SGHTA and FQGNSA. The CDR3 here is CASSLRAQSTGELFF. Here the CDR3 DNA reads TGTGCCAGCAGCTTACGGGCCCAGTCCACCGGGGAGCTGTTTTTT.

This clonotype came up a few times. The V call is TRBV27, the J call TRBJ1-5; D ambiguous. CDR1 and CDR2 (germline): MNHEY, SMNVEV (reference sequence). Trimming left V 2 bases short and J 10 bases short, with 15 bases between. This CDR3 contains 14 residues. The CDR3 nucleotides are TGTGCCAGCAGTTTAGGGATGAGGGCTCTACCCCAGCATTTT. This translates into CASSLGMRALPQHF.

This clonotype was observed a few times. The rearrangement links TRBV5-6 to TRBJ2-1, with 10 bases matching TRBD2. The CDR3 runs 17 residues. V gave up 2 bases and J gave up 1 base; unmatched junction bases: 6. Germline V gives CDR1 SGHDT, CDR2 YYEEEE. CDR3 sequence: CASSLAGGPRSYNEQFF. The CDR3 nucleotides read TGTGCCAGCAGCTTAGCGGGAGGGCCCAGGTCCTACAATGAGCAGTTCTTC.

This clonotype was observed a few times. This chain uses TRBV7-6 with TRBJ1-4, with TRBD1 matching 7 bases. V shed 2 bases and J 5 bases; nucleotides not matched to a gene: 2. The CDR3 contains 14 residues. Germline V gene sequence: CDR1 SGHVS, CDR2 FNYEAQ. CDR3 bases: TGTGCCAGCAGCTTAACAGGGGTCAATGAAAAACTGTTTTTT. Translation gives CASSLTGVNEKLFF.

This clonotype has a handful of counts. The CDR3 DNA follows: TGTGCCAGCAGCTTAGTAGTCTCCGGGGCCAACGTCCTGACTTTC. Translation: CASSLVVSGANVLTF. The chain couples TRBV7-9 to TRBJ2-6; no firm D call. The germline V gene has CDR1 SEHNR and CDR2 FQNEAQ (reference sequence). The CDR3 extends over 15 amino acids. Trimming removed 1 base at V and 4 bases at J, with 8 bases between.

V usage is TRBV6-2 or TRBV6-3 and J usage is TRBJ2-1; 7 positions agree with TRBD2. Germline assignment: CDR1 MNHEY and CDR2 SVGEGT. This CDR3 spans 16 amino acids. J lost 4 bases, V lost 5 bases, and 11 bases had no gene match. The CDR3 DNA reads as TGTGCCAGCAGTCCCCCCTCCCTAGCGGATTACAATGAGCAGTTCTTC. Translated: CASSPPSLADYNEQFF.

The chain is built from TRBV5-1 and TRBJ2-1; D is possibly TRBD2 (6 bases). CDR1 and CDR2 (germline): SGHRS, YFSETQ. The CDR3 loop spans 13 amino acids. Trimming shortened V by 6 bases and J by 0 bases, and 7 bases separated the two germline ends. CDR3 protein: CASMGLSYNEQFF. The CDR3 DNA sequence: TGCGCCAGCATGGGACTCTCCTACAATGAGCAGTTCTTC.

As for this clonotype: A much larger clonotype is one base distant, so this may be a read error. The J gene is TRBJ1-5, the V gene TRBV29-1, with D maybe TRBD1 (5 bases). The J call could be wrong; TRBJ2-3 is a better fit for the DNA end. Germline CDR1 SQVTM, CDR2 ANQGSEA. The CDR3 totals 14 residues. In DNA form, the CDR3 reads TGCAGCGTTGAAGATCCGCAGGGTCATCAGCCCCAGTATTTT. It is translated as CSVEDPQGHQPQYF.

This clonotype was detected a few times. This chain uses TRBV12-3 or TRBV12-4 with TRBJ2-7; D may correspond to TRBD1 or TRBD2 (5 bases each). The CDR3 contains 13 residues. Between the trimmed V and J ends, which lost 9 bases and 2 bases, there was a span of 14 bases. The CDR3 here is CASSGPTTYEQYF. CDR3 DNA: TGTGCCAGTTCGGGACCAACAACCTACGAGCAGTACTTC.

This clonotype was counted between two and nine times. The V and J genes are TRBV12-3 or TRBV12-4 and TRBJ1-1, with 11 bases aligning to TRBD1. CDR3 length: 14 amino acids. V gave up 1 base and J gave up 5 bases; unmatched junction bases: 0. The CDR3 region is CASSLGDRGTEAFF. As DNA, the CDR3 is TGTGCCAGCAGTTTAGGGGACAGGGGGACTGAAGCTTTCTTT.

This chain links TRBV12-3 or TRBV12-4 with TRBJ1-1; D uncertain. V was cut by 5 bases and J by 5 bases, with 12 bases left in between. The CDR3 is 13 residues long. CDR3 protein: CASSPGRSTEAFF. DNA of the CDR3: TGTGCCAGCAGTCCAGGACGGTCGACTGAAGCTTTCTTT.

The genes are TRBV7-9 and TRBJ2-1; TRBD2 is a possible D gene (5 bases). The CDR3 totals 19 residues. V lost 3 bases and J 3 bases, leaving 24 bases between the germline ends. From germline, CDR1 is SEHNR and CDR2 FQNEAQ (reference sequence). The CDR3 coding sequence is TGTGCCAGCAGCTTCCCCTCAGGAGGAAGAGAGGCAATCTACAATGAGCAGTTCTTC. Protein product: CASSFPSGGREAIYNEQFF. Full variable domain (outside the CDR3, taken from reference TRBV7-9 and TRBJ2-1): DTGVSQNPRHKITKRGQNVTFRCDPISEHNRLYWYRQTLGQGPEFLTYFQNEAQLEKSRLLSDRFSAERPKGSFSTLEIQRTEQGDSAMYLCASSFPSGGREAIYNEQFFGPGTRLTVL.

This clonotype was seen only a few times. This chain uses TRBV5-4 with TRBJ1-1; weak D call: TRBD1 (6 bases). The ends were cut back, 3 bases at V and 6 bases at J, with 9 bases in the middle. This CDR3 is 12 amino acids long. Germline V lookup: CDR1 SGHNT, CDR2 YYREEE (reference sequence). The CDR3 sequence is CASSSGQPEAFF. Written as DNA, the CDR3 is TGTGCCAGCAGCTCCGGACAGCCTGAAGCTTTCTTT.

By frequency in the sample, this clonotype is medium-sized. The J gene is TRBJ2-1, the V gene TRBV4-2; D may be TRBD2 (6 bases). Germline V lookup: CDR1 LGHNA, CDR2 YNFKEQ. With 0 bases removed from V and 7 bases from J, the gap between germline ends came to 19 bases. CDR3 size: 17 residues. The CDR3 region is CASSQDGSGGPWNEQFF. The CDR3 coding sequence is TGTGCCAGCAGCCAAGATGGCTCAGGAGGGCCATGGAATGAGCAGTTCTTC.

This clonotype showed up many times. The rearrangement uses TRBV4-2 and TRBJ2-7; 8 bases are a match to TRBD2. CDR3 size: 15 residues. Trimming at V came to 2 bases and at J to 6 bases, leaving 9 bases not matched to a gene. CDR1 and CDR2 (germline): LGHNA, YNFKEQ. The CDR3 bases are TGTGCCAGCAGCCAACAAGCGGGAGAGGTCCCCGAGCAGTACTTC. Translated: CASSQQAGEVPEQYF.

The chain joins TRBV13 to TRBJ2-7; D unresolved. This CDR3 region has 13 residues. The germline CDR1 and CDR2 sequences are PRHDT and FYEKMQ (reference sequence). V was shortened by 0 bases and J by 2 bases, with 5 bases between the two germline ends. The CDR3 reads CASSLGQTYEQYF. Here the CDR3 DNA reads TGTGCCAGCAGCTTAGGACAGACCTACGAGCAGTACTTC.

V and J are TRBV4-1 and TRBJ2-7; 8 bases map to TRBD2. Trimming at V came to 4 bases and at J to 0 bases, leaving 5 bases not matched to a gene. The CDR3 has 15 amino acids. Germline CDR1 reads MGHRA; CDR2 reads YSYEKL. The CDR3 reads CASSLAGGASYEQYV. The DNA for the CDR3 is TGCGCCAGCAGCCTTGCGGGGGGCGCCTCCTACGAGCAGTACGTC.

A few counts support this clonotype. The chain recombines TRBV27 with TRBJ1-5; D not resolved. Germline assignment: CDR1 MNHEY and CDR2 SMNVEV (reference sequence). The CDR3 has 16 residues. V lost 8 bases to trimming and J lost 9 bases, with 26 bases between them. CDR3 sequence reads: CASQSPLDGKSLPQHF. The CDR3 nucleotides read TGTGCCAGCCAGTCCCCCTTGGACGGCAAGAGCCTGCCCCAGCATTTT.

In the case of this clonotype: A much larger clonotype is one base distant, so this may be a read error. The rearrangement links TRBV10-3 to TRBJ2-7, with 7 bases matching TRBD1. This CDR3 contains 13 residues. V gave up 10 bases and J gave up 2 bases; unmatched junction bases: 8. Per germline, CDR1 ENHRY and CDR2 SYGVKD. The CDR3 protein is CASKTGSAYEQYF. The CDR3 DNA is TGTGCCAGCAAGACAGGGAGCGCCTACGAGCAGTACTTC.

This clonotype is medium-sized (0.01 to 0.1%) by share. The V call is TRBV6-5, the J call TRBJ1-1; D perhaps matches TRBD1 (6 bases). In germline, CDR1 is MNHEY, CDR2 SVGAGI. The V end was cut by 2 bases, the J end by 1 base, with 8 bases between. CDR3 length equals 14 residues. CDR3 bases: TGTGCCAGCAGTTACGGGGGGGCGAACACTGAAGCTTTCTTT. It is translated as CASSYGGANTEAFF.

The table lists this clonotype with a few counts. This sequence joins TRBV6-2 or TRBV6-3 and TRBJ2-2; unclear D gene. Trimming shortened V by 7 bases and J by 8 bases, and 14 bases separated the two germline ends. Germline V gene lookup returns CDR1 MNHEY and CDR2 SVGEGT. The CDR3 covers 13 residues. The CDR3 region has the DNA TGTGCCAGCAAATTACTCTTGGAGGGGGAGCTGTTTTTT. Protein product: CASKLLLEGELFF.

The chain uses TRBV15 and TRBJ2-1; TRBD1 agrees at 7 bases. The germline CDR1 and CDR2 sequences are LNHNV and YYDKDF (reference sequence). With V trimmed by 8 bases and J by 4 bases, 17 bases remained unmatched. The CDR3 is 17 residues long. CDR3: CATSTGWGKAKYNEQFF. DNA of the CDR3: TGTGCCACCTCGACAGGGTGGGGTAAGGCGAAATACAATGAGCAGTTCTTC.